One and the same sample provided the 21 T cell receptor beta chains below, sequenced in a study of blood T cell repertoires in COVID-19. Assay: immunoSEQ multiplex PCR; the TCRdb copy retains only in-frame clones and omits some. Of some 220,000 clones listed, 65% to 90% are singletons. Input material: peripheral blood. These receptors were obtained from a woman in her seventies with COVID-19, enrolled during active disease.

This chain uses TRBV11-3 with TRBJ2-1; TRBD1 might be the D (6 bases). Germline loops: CDR1 SGHNT, CDR2 YENEEA. Trimming took 5 bases from V and 4 from J, leaving 12 bases between them. The CDR3 is 14 residues long. The chain's CDR3 is CASSLGQSYNEQFF. The CDR3, as DNA: TGTGCCAGCAGCCTAGGACAGTCTTACAATGAGCAGTTCTTC.

Concerning this clone: Other nucleotide sequences from this sample produce the same CDR3. This rearrangement joins TRBV7-2 to TRBJ2-7; 7 nucleotides agree with TRBD2. The CDR3 is 15 residues long. Germline CDR1 and CDR2: SGHTA and FQGNSA. V lost 2 bases, J lost 0 bases, and 4 bases stayed unmatched. The CDR3 nucleotides read TGTGCCAGCAGCTTAACCGGCGGGAGCTCCTACGAGCAGTACTTC. It translates to CASSLTGGSSYEQYF.

This clone was picked up one time. The V and J genes are TRBV6-2 or TRBV6-3 and TRBJ2-2; 11 bases fit TRBD2. CDR3 size: 16 residues. From germline, CDR1 is MNHEY and CDR2 SVGEGT. V was pared by 1 base and J by 6 bases, with 4 bases of the junction left unmatched. The DNA of the CDR3 is TGTGCCAGCAGTTACTTACCGGGACTAGCGGCCGGGGAGCTGTTTTTT. Residues: CASSYLPGLAAGELFF.

The chain links TRBV6-5 to TRBJ1-2; D might be TRBD1 (5 bases). The germline gives CDR1 MNHEY, CDR2 SVGAGI. Trimming stripped 0 bases from V and 6 bases from J, with 14 bases between. The CDR3 loop spans 15 amino acids. The CDR3 loop is CASSYSGEVTNGYTF. The CDR3 bases are TGTGCCAGCAGTTACTCAGGGGAGGTTACTAATGGCTACACCTTC.

The chain carries TRBV19 and TRBJ2-1; weak D call: TRBD2 (6 bases). The CDR3 is 15 amino acids. Trimming took off 9 bases at V and 4 bases at J, with 19 bases between the two ends. Germline assignment: CDR1 LNHDA and CDR2 SQIVND (reference sequence). CDR3 loop: CASVLAGGNYNEQFF. The CDR3 DNA reads TGTGCCAGCGTTTTAGCTGGCGGGAATTACAATGAGCAGTTCTTC.

The chain recombines TRBV9 with TRBJ2-7; 10 positions agree with TRBD2. CDR3 size: 15 residues. The V gene's germline CDR1 is SGDLS and CDR2 YYNGEE. Trimming took 4 bases from V and 3 from J; bases not matched to a gene: 7. For the CDR3, the DNA is TGTGCCAGCAGCCCGCGGACTAGCGGAAACTACGAGCAGTACTTC. It codes for CASSPRTSGNYEQYF.

The J gene is TRBJ1-6, the V gene TRBV6-5; TRBD1 aligns across 10 bases. Germline V gene sequence: CDR1 MNHEY, CDR2 SVGAGI. The CDR3 extends over 15 amino acids. The trim removed 6 bases at V and 6 bases at J, leaving 5 bases unmatched. In nucleotides, the CDR3 is TGTGCCAGCAGGCCCGGGACAGGGGTTAATTCACCCCTCCACTTT. The encoded protein is CASRPGTGVNSPLHF.

The CDR3 reads CATSRTSNQPQHF. The CDR3 region has the DNA TGTGCCACCAGCAGGACAAGCAATCAGCCCCAGCATTTT. The chain has TRBV15 and TRBJ1-5; D is ambiguous. CDR1 and CDR2 from the germline V gene are LNHNV and YYDKDF (reference sequence). Trimming removed 3 bases at V and 1 base at J, with 4 bases between. The CDR3 is made up of 13 amino acids. The full variable domain, rest sourced from reference TRBV15 and TRBJ1-5, is DAMVIQNPRYQVTQFGKPVTLSCSQTLNHNVMYWYQQKSSQAPKLLFHYYDKDFNNEADTPDNFQSRRPNTSFCFLDIRSPGLGDTAMYLCATSRTSNQPQHFGDGTRLSIL.

This clone was detected only a few times. The CDR3 is CASNPRAFNEKLFF. The DNA for the CDR3 is TGTGCCAGTAACCCGAGAGCTTTTAATGAAAAACTGTTTTTT. The V gene is TRBV19, the J gene TRBJ1-4; D is ambiguous. Trimming left V 7 bases short and J 4 bases short, with 13 bases between. The CDR3 is made up of 14 amino acids. Germline CDR1 LNHDA, CDR2 SQIVND (reference sequence).

In this sample, this clone turned up once. J is TRBJ1-4 and V is TRBV7-8; 10 bases fit TRBD1. The CDR3 is 15 residues long. With V trimmed by 5 bases and J by 8 bases, 8 bases remained unmatched. Per germline, CDR1 SGHVS and CDR2 FQNEAQ. CDR3 protein: CASSLAGTGAEKLFF. In nucleotides, the CDR3 is TGTGCCAGCAGCCTTGCCGGGACAGGGGCCGAAAAACTGTTTTTT.

The chain links TRBV10-2 to TRBJ1-3; D perhaps matches TRBD1 (6 bases). Between the trimmed V and J ends, which lost 3 bases and 0 bases, there was a span of 12 bases. Per the germline V gene, CDR1 is WSHSY and CDR2 is SAAADI. The CDR3 is made up of 16 amino acids. CDR3 loop: CASSDPGTNSGNTIYF. The CDR3 region has the DNA TGCGCCAGCAGTGACCCCGGGACAAACTCTGGAAACACCATATATTTT.

The CDR3 loop reads CASSLSGGTNEKLFF. The CDR3 region has the DNA TGCGCCAGCAGCTTATCGGGAGGTACTAATGAAAAACTGTTTTTT. This chain uses TRBV5-1 with TRBJ1-4, with unresolved D. V was shortened by 2 bases and J by 2 bases, with 10 bases between the two germline ends. This CDR3 has 15 residues. CDR1 SGHRS and CDR2 YFSETQ come from the germline V gene. The full variable domain, with the rest looked up from reference TRBV5-1 and TRBJ1-4, is KAGVTQTPRYLIKTRGQQVTLSCSPISGHRSVSWYQQTPGQGLQFLFEYFSETQRNKGNFPGRFSGRQFSNSRSEMNVSTLELGDSALYLCASSLSGGTNEKLFFGSGTQLSVL.

The chain recombines TRBV3-1 (or the pseudogene TRBV3-2) with TRBJ2-3, with 14 nucleotides matching TRBD2. The CDR3 is 18 amino acids. Trimming took 5 bases from V and 6 from J; bases not matched to a gene: 13. Germline CDR1 reads LGHDT; CDR2 reads YNNKEL (reference sequence). CDR3 bases: TGTGCCAGCAGCTCCCGACTAGCGGGAGGGCCTTTTGTCGATACGCAGTATTTT. The encoded protein is CASSSRLAGGPFVDTQYF.

The J gene is TRBJ1-2, the V gene TRBV6-2 or TRBV6-3; 9 nucleotides match TRBD1. Germline loops: CDR1 MNHEY, CDR2 SVGEGT. The CDR3 spans 17 residues. The trim removed 2 bases at V and 3 bases at J, leaving 10 bases unmatched. The CDR3 DNA reads TGTGCCAGCAGTTACCTTACCAACAGGGGGCCGGACTATGGCTACACCTTC. Encoded protein: CASSYLTNRGPDYGYTF.

The V gene is TRBV7-2, the J gene TRBJ1-5; TRBD1 is a possible D gene (6 bases). The CDR3 covers 16 residues. Trimming took 1 base from V and 5 from J, leaving 15 bases between them. Germline values: CDR1 SGHTA, CDR2 FQGNSA. CDR3 nucleotides: TGTGCCAGCAGCTTAGACGTGTCAGGGGCTGATCAGCCCCAGCATTTT. It specifies CASSLDVSGADQPQHF.

V gene TRBV6-2 or TRBV6-3 combines with J gene TRBJ1-2; weak D call: TRBD1 (6 bases). The CDR3 runs to 15 residues. In germline, CDR1 is MNHEY, CDR2 SVGEGT. The V end was cut by 0 bases, the J end by 2 bases, with 10 bases between. CDR3 residues: CASSYSGQGNYGYTF. The CDR3 DNA reads as TGTGCCAGCAGTTACTCGGGGCAGGGGAACTATGGCTACACCTTC.

The gene calls are TRBV7-2 and TRBJ2-7, with 7 bases lining up with TRBD2. The CDR3 runs to 15 residues. Germline CDR1 reads SGHTA; CDR2 reads FQGNSA. J lost 4 bases, V lost 4 bases, and 10 bases had no gene match. Here the CDR3 reads CASSSLWGEGYEQYF. CDR3 DNA sequence: TGTGCCAGCAGCTCCCTCTGGGGGGAGGGGTACGAGCAGTACTTC. Full variable domain (outside the CDR3, taken from reference TRBV7-2 and TRBJ2-7): GAGVSQSPSNKVTEKGKDVELRCDPISGHTALYWYRQSLGQGLEFLIYFQGNSAPDKSGLPSDRFSAERTGGSVSTLTIQRTQQEDSAVYLCASSSLWGEGYEQYFGPGTRLTVT.

V usage is TRBV28 and J usage is TRBJ2-7; TRBD2 aligns across 10 bases. The germline V gene encodes CDR1 MDHEN and CDR2 SYDVKM. The ends lost 6 bases at V and 0 bases at J; junction bases unmatched: 2. This CDR3 has 14 amino acids. This CDR3 is CASRVAGGSYEQYF. The DNA of the CDR3 is TGTGCCAGCAGGGTAGCGGGAGGCTCCTACGAGCAGTACTTC. Based on the CDR3 plus reference TRBV28 and TRBJ2-7, the full variable domain is DVKVTQSSRYLVKRTGEKVFLECVQDMDHENMFWYRQDPGLGLRLIYFSYDVKMKEKGDIPEGYSVSREKKERFSLILESASTNQTSMYLCASRVAGGSYEQYFGPGTRLTVT.

The chain joins TRBV18 to TRBJ1-3; D gene unclear. V was shortened by 4 bases and J by 6 bases, with 16 bases between the two germline ends. CDR1 and CDR2 from the germline V gene are KGHSH and LQKENI. The CDR3 is 15 amino acids. CDR3 nucleotide sequence: TGTGCCAGCTCACTAGCATTTGGAGTGGCAAACACCATATATTTT. Protein sequence: CASSLAFGVANTIYF.

Only a few counts were recorded for this clone. The chain joins TRBV7-2 to TRBJ2-7; D call uncertain. Looked up from germline, CDR1 is SGHTA and CDR2 is FQGNSA. Trimming cost V 3 bases and J 6 bases, with 9 bases left between them. The CDR3 consists of 12 residues. The CDR3, as DNA: TGTGCCAGCAGCTTCCAGGCATCCGAGCAGTACTTC. It translates to CASSFQASEQYF.

This CDR3 reads CASSVDGLGYTF. In DNA, the CDR3 is TGTGCCAGCAGCGTAGATGGACTAGGCTACACCTTC. The gene calls are TRBV9 and TRBJ1-2, with D hard to call. The germline gives CDR1 SGDLS, CDR2 YYNGEE. This CDR3 spans 12 amino acids. V lost 0 bases to trimming and J lost 8 bases, with 8 bases between them.